The clone carrying this TCR beta chain was detected a few times. Its antigen is currently unknown. The sample originates from a study of T cell repertoires in cytomegalovirus infection. About the study: It was the public TCR beta signatures that indicated both CMV infection and matching HLA type. Study-wide findings and caveats: Dominating the ex vivo response were HLA-C-restricted CMV-specific TCR beta clonotypes. Carriage of CMV together with the relevant HLA was identifiable through cumulative public TCR beta family frequency.

This CDR3 is 12 amino acids long. V was clipped by 4 bases and J by 6 bases, with 8 bases between them. Per the germline V gene, CDR1 is SGHTA and CDR2 is FQGNSA. TCRdb ran MiXCR on the reads and lists one entry per CDR3 protein. The sample shows some 230,000 distinct CDR3 sequences, approximately 24% of them seen only once. The receptor was isolated from a human donor in good health (CMV status not recorded). Some clones in this sample may be carry-over from other donors' samples. The chain joins TRBV7-2 to TRBJ2-3; D is uncertain. Sequenced input: CD8+ T cells from PBMCs. The CDR3 region has the DNA TGTGCCAGCAGCTGGTCCGGGGATACGCAGTATTTT. The encoded protein is CASSWSGDTQYF.